What follows are 15 T cell receptor beta chains derived from one specimen sequenced in a study of Graves' ophthalmopathy and Graves' hyperthyroidism. The authors amplified TCR beta CDR3 regions, and they did so from RNA transcripts for repertoire sequencing. RT-PCR with HTBI primers came first, then second-round multiplex PCR. One entry per CDR3 protein, called by TCRdb with MiXCR from the multiplex PCR reads. This sample has roughly 420,000 distinct CDR3 sequences, with roughly 21% found just once. The specimen was peripheral blood. All receptors derive from a young woman with stable Graves' hyperthyroidism.

The chain couples TRBV12-3 or TRBV12-4 to TRBJ2-7; 9 bases match TRBD2. The V and J ends lost 6 bases and 6 bases, in that order; junction bases with no gene match: 3. This CDR3 comprises 12 residues. Here the CDR3 reads CASRSSGIEQYF. DNA of the CDR3: TGTGCCAGCAGATCTAGCGGGATCGAGCAGTACTTC.

This clonotype was seen a handful of times. The J gene is TRBJ2-7, the V gene TRBV7-2, with 12 bases lining up with TRBD2. The germline V gene has CDR1 SGHTA and CDR2 FQGNSA. The CDR3 totals 18 residues. V gave up 0 bases and J gave up 2 bases; unmatched junction bases: 8. The CDR3 bases are TGTGCCAGCAGCTTAGCGTCTAGCGGGAGGGCCAGGGCCTACGAGCAGTACTTC. Translation: CASSLASSGRARAYEQYF.

This clonotype was recorded a few times. V is TRBV3-1 and J is TRBJ1-2; TRBD1 might be the D (5 bases). Germline lookup yields CDR1 LGHDT and CDR2 YNNKEL (reference sequence). The CDR3 runs to 12 residues. The V gene lost 3 bases and the J gene lost 8 bases, with 10 bases spanning the gap. Here the CDR3 reads CASSQGREGYTF. The CDR3 DNA reads TGTGCCAGCAGCCAGGGCAGGGAGGGCTACACCTTC.

This clonotype appeared many times. This chain joins TRBV19 and TRBJ2-4, with TRBD2 matching over 7 bases. V lost 5 bases, J lost 0 bases, and 4 bases stayed unmatched. This CDR3 is built from 15 residues. In germline, CDR1 is LNHDA, CDR2 SQIVND (reference sequence). This CDR3 is CASSGLAEAKNIQYF. Written as DNA, the CDR3 is TGTGCCAGTAGTGGCCTAGCGGAAGCCAAAAACATTCAGTACTTC. The variable domain in full, with the rest retrieved from reference TRBV19 and TRBJ2-4, is DGGITQSPKYLFRKEGQNVTLSCEQNLNHDAMYWYRQDPGQGLRLIYYSQIVNDFQKGDIAEGYSVSREKKESFPLTVTSAQKNPTAFYLCASSGLAEAKNIQYFGAGTRLSVL.

At least ten counts were recorded for this clonotype. The genes are TRBV19 and TRBJ2-7, with D possibly being TRBD2 (5 bases). The CDR3 length is 12 residues. V lost 3 bases, J lost 3 bases, and 6 bases lay in between. Germline loops: CDR1 LNHDA, CDR2 SQIVND (reference sequence). The CDR3 nucleotides are TGTGCCAGTAGTATGGCGGGCTACGAGCAGTACTTC. This codes for CASSMAGYEQYF.

With regard to this clonotype: A read error may be the cause here, since a much bigger clone is one base away. CDR3 protein: CSASVGTRGEQYF. CDR3 nucleotides: TGCAGTGCTTCTGTAGGGACCCGGGGCGAGCAGTACTTC. This chain uses TRBV20-1 with TRBJ2-7; tentatively, D is TRBD1 or TRBD2 (5 bases each). The germline V and J ends were trimmed by 5 bases and 6 bases, with 17 bases remaining between them. CDR1 is DFQATT, CDR2 SNEGSKA, per germline (reference sequence). The CDR3 is 13 amino acids.

As for this clonotype: The junction shows a germline mismatch at one end, possibly a read error. This sequence joins TRBV7-2 and TRBJ2-7; possibly TRBD2 for D (5 bases). CDR3 length: 14 residues. Germline V gene sequence: CDR1 SGHTA, CDR2 FQGNSA. The DNA of the CDR3 is TGTGCCAGCAGCCCCCAGACTAAATACTACGAGCGGTACTTC. Its translation is CASSPQTKYYERYF. Using reference TRBV7-2 and TRBJ2-7 for the parts outside the CDR3, the full variable domain is GAGVSQSPSNKVTEKGKDVELRCDPISGHTALYWYRQSLGQGLEFLIYFQGNSAPDKSGLPSDRFSAERTGGSVSTLTIQRTQQEDSAVYLCASSPQTKYYERYFGPGTRLTVT.

This clonotype was observed at least ten times. The chain links TRBV6-2 or TRBV6-3 to TRBJ1-3, with no clear D. Germline V lookup: CDR1 MNHEY, CDR2 SVGEGT. V lost 0 bases, J lost 0 bases, and 9 bases lay in between. The CDR3 length is 16 residues. The CDR3 region has the DNA TGTGCCAGCAGTTACTCAGCGTACTACTCTGGAAACACCATATATTTT. Translating it yields CASSYSAYYSGNTIYF.

In its sample, this clonotype was seen once. J is TRBJ2-7 and V is TRBV7-2; 9 bases are shared with TRBD2. The J segment lost 6 bases and the V segment lost 11 bases, leaving 8 bases of the junction unmatched. This CDR3 region has 12 residues. The germline V gene encodes CDR1 SGHTA and CDR2 FQGNSA. This CDR3 is CAGSLLAGEQYF. DNA for the CDR3: TGTGCCGGATCATTACTAGCGGGCGAGCAGTACTTC.

This clonotype was seen ten or more times. The chain links TRBV11-2 to TRBJ2-7, with 8 bases that match TRBD2. This CDR3 is built from 11 residues. V was pared by 6 bases and J by 13 bases, with 8 bases of the junction left unmatched. Germline lookup yields CDR1 SGHAT and CDR2 FQNNGV. CDR3 coding DNA: TGTGCCAGCAGGCCGGGCAGCGGGAGATACTTC. It yields the protein CASRPGSGRYF.

In this sample, this clonotype turned up many times. CDR3 amino acids: CASSRARDRGSEQYF. The CDR3 DNA sequence: TGTGCCAGCAGCCGCGCGAGGGACAGGGGATCCGAGCAGTACTTC. J is TRBJ2-7 and V is TRBV3-1, with TRBD1 identical over 10 bases. CDR1 and CDR2 from the germline V gene are LGHDT and YNNKEL (reference sequence). V gave up 4 bases and J gave up 6 bases; unmatched junction bases: 9. The length of the CDR3 is 15 residues.

This clonotype was recorded a few times. A read error may account for a junction end that differs from germline. The chain employs TRBV19 and TRBJ2-7, with D possibly TRBD2 on 6 matching bases. This CDR3 spans 13 amino acids. Germline lookup yields CDR1 LNHDA and CDR2 SQIVND (reference sequence). CDR3 DNA: TGTGCCTGTAGTATAGCGGCAGACTACGAGCAGTACTTC. The encoded protein is CACSIAADYEQYF.

The chain combines TRBV11-2 with TRBJ2-7, with TRBD1 identical over 7 bases. The germline V gene encodes CDR1 SGHAT and CDR2 FQNNGV. V was pared by 5 bases and J by 4 bases, with 14 bases of the junction left unmatched. This CDR3 spans 16 amino acids. Here the CDR3 reads CASSADRVIMGYEQYF. The CDR3 nucleotides read TGTGCCAGCAGCGCAGACAGGGTTATTATGGGGTACGAGCAGTACTTC.

In this sample, this clonotype turned up many times. The V gene is TRBV24-1, the J gene TRBJ2-7; tentative D call: TRBD2 (5 bases). CDR3 length: 16 amino acids. Germline V gene sequence: CDR1 KGHDR, CDR2 SFDVKD. V was trimmed by 0 bases and J by 3 bases, leaving 14 bases between them. CDR3 DNA sequence: TGTGCCACCAGTGATTTGTACGAGGGAGTGCTCTACGAGCAGTACTTC. This translates into CATSDLYEGVLYEQYF.

This clonotype was seen ten or more times. This chain joins TRBV6-5 and TRBJ1-1; tentatively, D is TRBD1 (6 bases). CDR3 length: 14 residues. V was shortened by 7 bases and J by 4 bases, with 16 bases between the two germline ends. CDR1 is MNHEY, CDR2 SVGAGI, per germline. CDR3 nucleotide sequence: TGTGCCAGCATTCTAATTACAGGGAGCACTGAAGCTTTCTTT. Translation: CASILITGSTEAFF.